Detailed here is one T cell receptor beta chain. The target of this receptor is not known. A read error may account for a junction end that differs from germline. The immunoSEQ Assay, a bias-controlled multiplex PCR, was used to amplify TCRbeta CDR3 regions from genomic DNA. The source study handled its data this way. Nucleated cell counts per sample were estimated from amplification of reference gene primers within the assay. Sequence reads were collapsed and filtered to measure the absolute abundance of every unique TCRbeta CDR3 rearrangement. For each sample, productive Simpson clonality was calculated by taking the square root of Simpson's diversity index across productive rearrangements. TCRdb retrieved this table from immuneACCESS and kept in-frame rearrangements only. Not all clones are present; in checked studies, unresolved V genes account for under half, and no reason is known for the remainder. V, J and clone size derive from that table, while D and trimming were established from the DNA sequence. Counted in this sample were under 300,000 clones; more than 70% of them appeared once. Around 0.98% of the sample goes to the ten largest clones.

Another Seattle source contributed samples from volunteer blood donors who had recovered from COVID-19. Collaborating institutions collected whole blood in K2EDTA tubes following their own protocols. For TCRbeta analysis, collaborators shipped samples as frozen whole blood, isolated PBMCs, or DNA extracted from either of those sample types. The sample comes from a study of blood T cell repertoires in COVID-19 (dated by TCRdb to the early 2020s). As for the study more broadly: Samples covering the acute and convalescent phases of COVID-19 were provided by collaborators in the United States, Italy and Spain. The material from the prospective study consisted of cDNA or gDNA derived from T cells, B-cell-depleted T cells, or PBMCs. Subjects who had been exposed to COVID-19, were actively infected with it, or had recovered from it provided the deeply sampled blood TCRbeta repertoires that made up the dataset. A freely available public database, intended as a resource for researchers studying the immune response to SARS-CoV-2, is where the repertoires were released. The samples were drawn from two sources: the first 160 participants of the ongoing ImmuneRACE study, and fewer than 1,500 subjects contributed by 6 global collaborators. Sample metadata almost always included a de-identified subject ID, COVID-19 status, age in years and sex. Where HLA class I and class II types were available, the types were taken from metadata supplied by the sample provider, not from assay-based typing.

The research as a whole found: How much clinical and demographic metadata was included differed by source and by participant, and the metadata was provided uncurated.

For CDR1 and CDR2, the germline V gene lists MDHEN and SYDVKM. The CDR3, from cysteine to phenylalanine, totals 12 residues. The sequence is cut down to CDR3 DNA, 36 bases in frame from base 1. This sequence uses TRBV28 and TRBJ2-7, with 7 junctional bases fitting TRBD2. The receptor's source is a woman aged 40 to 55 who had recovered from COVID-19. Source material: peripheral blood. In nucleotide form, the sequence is TGTGCCAGCAGTTTAGGGGGGGTCAGGGTAAGCTTC. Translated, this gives CASSLGGVRVSF.